Each of the 4 T cell receptor gamma chains below was sequenced from the same sample in a study of gamma delta lymphoproliferative disorders and STAT genes. The receptor sequences were amplified from genomic DNA of peripheral blood mononuclear cells. TCRdb redid clone calling on the multiplex PCR reads using CATT. Among around 5,000 gamma-chain clones, more than 7% were seen once, and the ten largest hold approximately 2.9%. The sequenced sample consisted of blood. The receptors were gathered from a human donor in good health.

This clone is medium-sized. V is TRGV10 and J is TRGJP1. TCRdb leaves out the J gene; it was filled in here by matching the DNA to germline. TRGV10 is noted as an ORF with a role that remains uncertain. With 8 bases clipped from V and 3 bases from J, the junction kept 10 bases outside the gene matches. The length of the CDR3 is 15 residues. The CDR3 DNA follows: TGTGCTGCGTGGGATTGTCATTCCACTGGTTGGTTCAAGATATTT. Translated, it gives CAAWDCHSTGWFKIF.

The chain joins TRGV10 to TRGJP1. TCRdb supplies no J gene; here it was assigned by aligning the nucleotide sequence to germline. TRGV10 carries the ORF label, with uncertain function. This CDR3 has 16 residues. Trimming at V came to 8 bases and at J to 5 bases, leaving 15 bases not matched to a gene. The CDR3 region is CAAWPCRGKTGWFKIF. In DNA, the CDR3 is TGTGCTGCGTGGCCCTGTAGGGGGAAAACTGGTTGGTTCAAGATATTT.

This clone counts as medium-sized (0.01 to 0.1%). V and J are TRGV10 and TRGJ1 or TRGJ2. The J gene comes from matching the DNA to germline here; TCRdb lacks it. TRGV10 is treated as an ORF (open reading frame) with a function not yet certain. Unmatched junction bases numbered 11, after V lost 8 bases and J lost 0 bases. The CDR3 runs to 15 residues. The CDR3 DNA reads as TGTGCTGCGTGGGACTTATACTCGAATTATTATAAGAAACTCTTT. This gives the protein CAAWDLYSNYYKKLF.

Judged by abundance, this clone is medium-sized. V is TRGV4 and J is TRGJP. No J segment appears in TCRdb, so it was assigned here by matching the sequence to germline. Losses at the gene ends were 4 bases for V and 11 bases for J; bases not matched to a gene: 8. The CDR3 is 15 amino acids. Germline V CDR1 and CDR2: EGSTGY, YDSYTSSV. The CDR3 coding sequence is TGTGCCACCTGGGAGTCCTTTGTGGGCAAAAAAATCAAGGTATTT. This sequence encodes CATWESFVGKKIKVF.